The 14 T cell receptor beta chains below were found in one sample sequenced in a study of T cells in Graves' hyperthyroidism and ophthalmopathy. Template material for amplifying TCR beta CDR3 regions consisted of RNA transcripts. A set of HTBI primers served as the primers for a first-round RT-PCR of the TCR CDR3. TCRdb reprocessed the multiplex PCR reads via MiXCR and lists one record per CDR3 protein. The sample contains about 760,000 distinct CDR3 sequences, under 45% of which appear only once. Sequenced material: blood. The receptor source for this set is a woman in her forties with Graves' hyperthyroidism.

This clonotype was seen a handful of times. CDR3 nucleotide sequence: TGCAGCGTAAAAACGGGACAAAAAAATTCACCCCTCCACTTT. This sequence encodes CSVKTGQKNSPLHF. The V call is TRBV29-1, the J call TRBJ1-6, with TRBD1 as a possible D gene (6 bases). The V end lost 6 bases, the J end lost 7 bases, and 16 bases lay between the germline ends. This CDR3 has 14 residues. CDR1 SQVTM and CDR2 ANQGSEA come from the germline V gene.

This clonotype appeared many times. The chain has TRBV7-2 and TRBJ2-5; a possible D gene is TRBD2 (6 bases). V lost 0 bases to trimming and J lost 2 bases, with 13 bases between them. Germline V CDR1 and CDR2: SGHTA, FQGNSA. The CDR3 is 16 amino acids. CDR3 bases: TGTGCCAGCAGCTTAGCGGGAGGACGGATACAAGAGACCCAGTACTTC. Translating it yields CASSLAGGRIQETQYF.

This clonotype showed up just once. This chain uses TRBV25-1 with TRBJ2-5; maybe TRBD2 (5 bases). CDR3 length: 15 residues. In germline, CDR1 is MGHDK, CDR2 SYGVNS. The ends were cut back, 3 bases at V and 5 bases at J, with 16 bases in the middle. CDR3 nucleotides: TGTGCCAGCAGTGATAGGAAAGGGAGTAAGGAGACCCAGTACTTC. Translation gives CASSDRKGSKETQYF.

As to this clonotype: This sequence may be a read error, since a much larger clone differs from it by one base. CDR3 in DNA: TGTGCCATCAGTGATGGAAACACCACATATTTT. Translation: CAISDGNTTYF. The chain employs TRBV10-3 and TRBJ1-3; D is ambiguous. Germline lookup yields CDR1 ENHRY and CDR2 SYGVKD. The CDR3 spans 11 residues.

This clonotype was detected only a few times. V usage is TRBV4-2 and J usage is TRBJ2-5, with 11 positions matching TRBD2. CDR1 and CDR2 (germline): LGHNA, YNFKEQ. This CDR3 region has 17 residues. The V gene end was trimmed by 0 bases and the J gene end by 6 bases; junction bases not matched to a gene: 9. In nucleotides, the CDR3 is TGTGCCAGCAGCCAAGACCGACTAGCGGGATCGCTTCAGACCCAGTACTTC. Its protein is CASSQDRLAGSLQTQYF.

CDR3 region: CASSVALAESTDTQYF. CDR3 DNA sequence: TGTGCCAGCAGCGTAGCACTAGCGGAAAGCACAGATACGCAGTATTTT. This chain links TRBV9 with TRBJ2-3, with 8 bases lining up with TRBD2. Germline V gene data show CDR1 as SGDLS and CDR2 as YYNGEE. V was pared by 0 bases and J by 0 bases, with 3 bases of the junction left unmatched. This CDR3 has 16 residues.

The J gene is TRBJ2-7, the V gene TRBV11-1; D ambiguous. The CDR3 totals 14 residues. Germline values: CDR1 SGHAT, CDR2 FQDESV (reference sequence). V gave up 1 base and J gave up 3 bases, with 10 bases separating them. The DNA for the CDR3 is TGTGCCAGCAGCTTAGATGGGTTTCGCTACGAGCAGTACTTC. The encoded protein is CASSLDGFRYEQYF.

This rearrangement joins TRBV20-1 to TRBJ2-1, with 8 bases aligning to TRBD2. With V trimmed by 1 base and J by 4 bases, 6 bases remained unmatched. From germline, CDR1 is DFQATT and CDR2 SNEGSKA (reference sequence). The CDR3 has 15 residues. CDR3 region: CSARGVSGAYNEQFF. Written as DNA, the CDR3 is TGCAGTGCTAGAGGGGTTAGCGGGGCTTACAATGAGCAGTTCTTC.

This clonotype was counted a few times. The rearrangement links TRBV19 to TRBJ1-5; TRBD1 matches at 7 bases. The V gene's germline CDR1 is LNHDA and CDR2 SQIVND (reference sequence). V shed 6 bases and J 2 bases; nucleotides not matched to a gene: 10. The CDR3 extends over 16 amino acids. The CDR3 DNA sequence: TGTGCCAGTAGCCAGAACTACGGGACAGGCAATCAGCCCCAGCATTTT. Translating it yields CASSQNYGTGNQPQHF.

Concerning this clonotype itself: This clone may be a read error of a much larger clone one base away. This is likely a read error, given that the CDR3 carries no conserved phenylalanine or tryptophan at its end. This rearrangement joins TRBV12-3 or TRBV12-4 to TRBJ1-3; no clear D gene. CDR3 size: 14 residues. V dropped 7 bases and J dropped 2 bases, with 12 bases sitting between them. Here the CDR3 reads CASIPAGAGNTIYL. DNA for the CDR3: TGTGCCAGCATCCCAGCGGGAGCTGGAAACACCATATATCTT.

Note on this clonotype: Since a much larger clone is just one base distant, this may be a read error. The DNA of the CDR3 is TGCAGCGCCCTCAACGGGGCTAATGAAAAACTGTTTTTT. It is translated as CSALNGANEKLFF. The genes are TRBV29-1 and TRBJ1-4; unclear D gene. The V end lost 7 bases, the J end lost 3 bases, and 12 bases lay between the germline ends. The V gene's germline CDR1 is SQVTM and CDR2 ANQGSEA. The CDR3 runs to 13 residues.

The chain has TRBV24-1 and TRBJ2-1; 12 bases are shared with TRBD2. With 9 bases clipped from V and 9 bases from J, the junction kept 8 bases outside the gene matches. Germline values: CDR1 KGHDR, CDR2 SFDVKD. There are 14 residues in the CDR3. The CDR3 DNA reads as TGTGCCACCCCGACTAGCGGGGGAATGGGTGAGCAGTTCTTC. Amino acids: CATPTSGGMGEQFF.

The sample holds many counts of this clonotype. This chain uses TRBV7-8 with TRBJ1-1; D call uncertain. Per germline, CDR1 SGHVS and CDR2 FQNEAQ. This CDR3 has 13 amino acids. V was shortened by 4 bases and J by 5 bases, with 11 bases between the two germline ends. CDR3 amino acids: CASSSDLSTEAFF. The DNA of the CDR3 is TGTGCCAGCAGCTCCGATTTGTCGACTGAAGCTTTCTTT.

This clonotype was observed many times. The chain links TRBV9 to TRBJ1-6, with D unclear. Looked up from germline, CDR1 is SGDLS and CDR2 is YYNGEE. CDR3 length equals 15 residues. V was cut by 0 bases and J by 9 bases, with 13 bases left in between. CDR3 loop: CASSVGLADISPLHF. The CDR3 nucleotides read TGTGCCAGCAGCGTAGGACTCGCGGATATTTCACCCCTCCACTTT.